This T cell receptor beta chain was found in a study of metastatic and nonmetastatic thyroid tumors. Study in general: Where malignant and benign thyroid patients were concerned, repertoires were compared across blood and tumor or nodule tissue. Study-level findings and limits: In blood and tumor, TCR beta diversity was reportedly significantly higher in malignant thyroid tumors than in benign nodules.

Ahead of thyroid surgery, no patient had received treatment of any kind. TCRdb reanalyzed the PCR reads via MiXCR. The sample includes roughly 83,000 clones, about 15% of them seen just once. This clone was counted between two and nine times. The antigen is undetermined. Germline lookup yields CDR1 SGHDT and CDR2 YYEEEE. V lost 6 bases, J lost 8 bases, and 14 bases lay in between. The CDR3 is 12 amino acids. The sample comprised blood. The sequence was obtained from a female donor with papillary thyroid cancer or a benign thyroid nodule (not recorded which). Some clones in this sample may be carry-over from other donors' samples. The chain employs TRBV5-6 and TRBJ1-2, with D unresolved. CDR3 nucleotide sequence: TGTGCCAGCACCGTAGGCTCGGAGGGCTACACCTTC. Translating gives CASTVGSEGYTF. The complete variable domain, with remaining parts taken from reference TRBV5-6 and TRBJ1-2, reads DAGVTQSPTHLIKTRGQQVTLRCSPKSGHDTVSWYQQALGQGPQFIFQYYEEEERQRGNFPDRFSGHQFPNYSSELNVNALLLGDSALYLCASTVGSEGYTFGSGTRLTVV.